This T cell receptor (beta chain) was obtained from a study of blood T cell repertoires in COVID-19. Repertoires were generated with immunoSEQ multiplex PCR, while TCRdb's copy carries only in-frame clones and drops some. This sample carries around 230,000 clones, 84% of them seen once, and the ten largest clones take about 2%. This clone came up a few times. CDR3 size: 13 residues. Trimming left V 6 bases short and J 6 bases short, with 12 bases between. Per germline, CDR1 SGHAT and CDR2 FQNNGV. The TCR comes from a man aged 40-49 years who had recovered from COVID-19. This chain joins TRBV11-2 and TRBJ2-1; no clear D. Sequencing input: peripheral blood. As DNA, the CDR3 is TGTGCCAGCAGTCTAATAAGTATCAATGAGCAGTTCTTC. Translating gives CASSLISINEQFF.